These 8 T cell receptor beta chains came from one sample sequenced in a study of long-term antiretroviral therapy in people with HIV. Run at survey level, the immunoSEQ assay was version v3.0. Produced via immunoSEQ multiplex PCR; TCRdb's table is partial and in-frame only. The sample has about 31,000 clones; roughly nine tenths are singletons. The starting material was unsorted PBMCs, obtained approximately 5 years before starting antiretroviral therapy. The receptors derive from a man aged 50-59 years with HIV.

The rearrangement uses TRBV28 and TRBJ2-1; unclear D gene. The V end was cut by 7 bases, the J end by 8 bases, with 15 bases between. This CDR3 contains 13 residues. From germline, CDR1 is MDHEN and CDR2 SYDVKM. CDR3 bases: TGTGCCAGCAACCCCCCGTTCTTCGATGAGCAGTTCTTC. Protein product: CASNPPFFDEQFF. Supplemented by reference TRBV28 and TRBJ2-1, the full variable domain reads DVKVTQSSRYLVKRTGEKVFLECVQDMDHENMFWYRQDPGLGLRLIYFSYDVKMKEKGDIPEGYSVSREKKERFSLILESASTNQTSMYLCASNPPFFDEQFFGPGTRLTVL.

This clone came up once. This chain connects TRBV30 to TRBJ1-1; possible D gene TRBD1, 5 bases. The V end was cut by 7 bases, the J end by 3 bases, with 12 bases between. The germline CDR1 and CDR2 sequences are GTSNPN and SVGIG (reference sequence). This CDR3 is built from 12 residues. The CDR3 here is CASRGGYTEAFF. The CDR3 DNA reads as TGTGCCTCCCGGGGGGGTTACACTGAAGCTTTCTTT.

The rearrangement uses TRBV2 and TRBJ1-1, with a possible D match to TRBD1 (6 bases). V dropped 7 bases and J dropped 2 bases, with 14 bases sitting between them. The CDR3 runs to 14 residues. In germline, CDR1 is SNHLY, CDR2 FYNNEI. The CDR3 loop is CASNQQGGNTEAFF. CDR3 bases: TGTGCCAGCAATCAACAGGGTGGCAACACTGAAGCTTTCTTT.

The chain joins TRBV25-1 to TRBJ1-4; D ambiguous. The V gene's germline CDR1 is MGHDK and CDR2 SYGVNS. The CDR3 is made up of 16 amino acids. Trimming removed 5 bases from V and 7 bases from J, with 20 bases in between. Here the CDR3 reads CASSSDHWQRSEKLFF. CDR3 DNA: TGTGCCAGCAGTTCGGATCACTGGCAAAGGAGTGAAAAACTGTTTTTT.

This chain connects TRBV4-2 to TRBJ2-7, with 9 bases that match TRBD2. Germline CDR1 reads LGHNA; CDR2 reads YNFKEQ. The CDR3 contains 17 residues. Trimming at V came to 0 bases and at J to 4 bases, leaving 10 bases not matched to a gene. The CDR3 bases are TGTGCCAGCAGCCAAGATCCCCCCCAAGCGGGAGGATACGAGCAGTACTTC. Residues: CASSQDPPQAGGYEQYF.

The J gene is TRBJ2-7, the V gene TRBV27; D might be TRBD1 (6 bases). Germline V gene data show CDR1 as MNHEY and CDR2 as SMNVEV (reference sequence). V was cut by 3 bases and J by 5 bases, with 8 bases left in between. This CDR3 contains 12 residues. CDR3 amino acids: CASSFRGNEQYF. CDR3 DNA sequence: TGTGCCAGCAGTTTCAGGGGTAACGAGCAGTACTTC.

The rearrangement joins TRBV2 to TRBJ1-2; weak D call: TRBD1 (6 bases). The CDR3 is made up of 16 amino acids. V was trimmed by 5 bases and J by 6 bases, leaving 22 bases between them. CDR1 is SNHLY and CDR2 is FYNNEI in the germline V gene. The CDR3 sequence is CASSQGPKGLSHGYTF. CDR3 bases: TGTGCCAGCAGTCAGGGGCCGAAGGGGCTTAGCCATGGCTACACCTTC.

This clone was counted once. The V and J genes are TRBV7-3 and TRBJ2-2, with 7 bases matching TRBD2. This CDR3 comprises 18 residues. Trimming took 1 base from V and 1 from J; bases not matched to a gene: 9. Germline lookup yields CDR1 SGHTA and CDR2 FQGTGA. The CDR3 DNA reads TGTGCCAGCAGCTTAAAGGGAGGGCCAGAAAAGAACACCGGGGAGCTGTTTTTT. Translating gives CASSLKGGPEKNTGELFF.